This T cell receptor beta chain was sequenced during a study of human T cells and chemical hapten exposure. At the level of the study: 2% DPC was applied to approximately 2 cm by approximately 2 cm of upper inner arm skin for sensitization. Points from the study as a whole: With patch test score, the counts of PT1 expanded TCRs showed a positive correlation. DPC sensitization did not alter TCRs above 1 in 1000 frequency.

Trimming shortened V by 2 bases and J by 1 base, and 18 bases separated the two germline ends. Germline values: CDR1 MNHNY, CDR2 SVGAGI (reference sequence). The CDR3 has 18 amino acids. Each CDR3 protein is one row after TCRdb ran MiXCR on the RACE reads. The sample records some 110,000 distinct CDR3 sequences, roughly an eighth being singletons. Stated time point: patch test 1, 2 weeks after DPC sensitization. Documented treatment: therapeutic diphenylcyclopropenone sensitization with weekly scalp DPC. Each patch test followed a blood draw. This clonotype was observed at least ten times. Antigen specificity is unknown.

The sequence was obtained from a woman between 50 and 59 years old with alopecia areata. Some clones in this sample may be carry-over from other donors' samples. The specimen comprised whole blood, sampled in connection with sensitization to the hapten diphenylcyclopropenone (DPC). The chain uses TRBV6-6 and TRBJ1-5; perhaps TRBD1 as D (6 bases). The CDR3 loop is CASSYRRGAGRSNQPQHF. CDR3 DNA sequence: TGTGCCAGCAGTTACCGGAGGGGGGCTGGAAGGAGCAATCAGCCCCAGCATTTT.